This record covers a single TCR beta chain. Its antigen is still unknown. This record belongs to a study of OX40 agonist ivuxolimab in advanced cancers. Study information: Administration of intravenous ivuxolimab to patients occurred every 2 weeks at 0.01 to 10 mg/kg.

The CDR3 runs 12 residues. V gave up 5 bases and J gave up 3 bases, with 4 bases separating them. Germline CDR1 reads SGHNT; CDR2 reads YENEEA. Study observations and caveats: Expansion of clones was among the lowest in partial responders at 0.1-3.0 mg/kg.

Profiled with immunoSEQ multiplex PCR; TCRdb holds only in-frame clones, not every one. Among 67,000 or so clones listed, approximately 86% were seen once. The chain recombines TRBV11-3 with TRBJ2-2; D uncertain. The sequence derives from an adult with an advanced solid tumor such as melanoma, head and neck, liver or kidney cancer. This specimen consisted of CD4+ or CD8+ T cells sorted from blood, obtained in a trial of the OX40 agonist ivuxolimab. The CDR3 DNA is TGTGCCAGCAGCCCCCACACCGGGGAGCTGTTTTTT. It is translated as CASSPHTGELFF.